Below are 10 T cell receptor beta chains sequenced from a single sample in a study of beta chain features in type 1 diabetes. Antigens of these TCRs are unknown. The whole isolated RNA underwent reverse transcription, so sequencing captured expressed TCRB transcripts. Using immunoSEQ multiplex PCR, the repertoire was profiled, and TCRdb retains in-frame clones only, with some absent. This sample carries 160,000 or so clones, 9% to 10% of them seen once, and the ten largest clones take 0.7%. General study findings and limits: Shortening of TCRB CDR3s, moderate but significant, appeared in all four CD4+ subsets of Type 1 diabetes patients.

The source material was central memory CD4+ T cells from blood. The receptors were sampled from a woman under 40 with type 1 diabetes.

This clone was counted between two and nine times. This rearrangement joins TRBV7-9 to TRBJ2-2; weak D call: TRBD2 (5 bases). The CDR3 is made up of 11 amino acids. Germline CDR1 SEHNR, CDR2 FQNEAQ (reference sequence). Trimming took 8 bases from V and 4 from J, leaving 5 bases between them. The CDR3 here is CASEGTGELFF. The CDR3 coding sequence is TGTGCCAGCGAGGGCACCGGGGAGCTGTTTTTT.

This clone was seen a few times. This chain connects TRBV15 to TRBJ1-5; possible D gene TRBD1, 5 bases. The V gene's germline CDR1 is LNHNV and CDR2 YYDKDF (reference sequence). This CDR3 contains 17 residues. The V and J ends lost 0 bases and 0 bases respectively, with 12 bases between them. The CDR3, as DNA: TGTGCCACCAGCAGAGAAGACAGCTTATATAGCAATCAGCCCCAGCATTTT. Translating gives CATSREDSLYSNQPQHF.

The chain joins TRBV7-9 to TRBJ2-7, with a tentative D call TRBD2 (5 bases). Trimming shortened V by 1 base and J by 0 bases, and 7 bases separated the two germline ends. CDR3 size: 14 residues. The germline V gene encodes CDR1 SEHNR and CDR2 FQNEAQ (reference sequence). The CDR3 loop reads CASSLGTHSYEQYF. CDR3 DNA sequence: TGTGCCAGCAGCTTAGGGACTCACTCCTACGAGCAGTACTTC.

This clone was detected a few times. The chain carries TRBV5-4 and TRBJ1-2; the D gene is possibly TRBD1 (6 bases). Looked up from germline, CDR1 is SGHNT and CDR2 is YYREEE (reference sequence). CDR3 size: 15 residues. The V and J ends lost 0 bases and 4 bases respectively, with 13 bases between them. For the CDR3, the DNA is TGTGCCAGCAGCTTGGGAACAGGGACGGGCTATGGCTACACCTTC. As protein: CASSLGTGTGYGYTF.

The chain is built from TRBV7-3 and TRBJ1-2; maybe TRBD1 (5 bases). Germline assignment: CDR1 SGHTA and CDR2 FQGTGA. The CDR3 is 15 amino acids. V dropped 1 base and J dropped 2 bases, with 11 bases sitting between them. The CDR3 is CASSLNPGGNYGYTF. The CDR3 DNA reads TGTGCCAGCAGCTTAAACCCGGGGGGGAACTATGGCTACACCTTC. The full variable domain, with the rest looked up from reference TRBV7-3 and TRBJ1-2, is GAGVSQTPSNKVTEKGKYVELRCDPISGHTALYWYRQSLGQGPEFLIYFQGTGAADDSGLPNDRFFAVRPEGSVSTLKIQRTERGDSAVYLCASSLNPGGNYGYTFGSGTRLTVV.

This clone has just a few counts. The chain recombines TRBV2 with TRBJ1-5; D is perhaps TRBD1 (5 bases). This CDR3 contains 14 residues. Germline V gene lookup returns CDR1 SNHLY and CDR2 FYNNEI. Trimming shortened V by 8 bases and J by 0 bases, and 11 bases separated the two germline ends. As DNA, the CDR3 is TGTGCCAGCCAGGGCAGTTATAGCAATCAGCCCCAGCATTTT. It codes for CASQGSYSNQPQHF.

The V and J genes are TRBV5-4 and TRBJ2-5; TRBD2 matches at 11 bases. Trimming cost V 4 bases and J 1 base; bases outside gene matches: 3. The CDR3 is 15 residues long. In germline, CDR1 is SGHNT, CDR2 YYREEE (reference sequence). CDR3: CASSKGLAAQETQYF. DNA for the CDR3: TGTGCCAGCAGCAAGGGACTAGCGGCCCAAGAGACCCAGTACTTC.

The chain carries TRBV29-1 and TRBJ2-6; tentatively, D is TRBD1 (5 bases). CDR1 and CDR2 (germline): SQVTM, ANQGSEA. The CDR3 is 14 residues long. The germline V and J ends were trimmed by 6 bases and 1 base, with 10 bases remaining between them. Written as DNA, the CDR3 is TGCAGCGTCACCTCAGGGTCTGGGGCCAACGTCCTGACTTTC. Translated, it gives CSVTSGSGANVLTF.

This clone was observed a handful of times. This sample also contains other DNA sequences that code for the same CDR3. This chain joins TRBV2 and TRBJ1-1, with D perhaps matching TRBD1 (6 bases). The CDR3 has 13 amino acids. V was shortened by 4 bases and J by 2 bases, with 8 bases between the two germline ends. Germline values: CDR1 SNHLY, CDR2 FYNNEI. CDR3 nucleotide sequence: TGTGCCAGCAGTGGGGACACTAACACTGAAGCTTTCTTT. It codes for CASSGDTNTEAFF.

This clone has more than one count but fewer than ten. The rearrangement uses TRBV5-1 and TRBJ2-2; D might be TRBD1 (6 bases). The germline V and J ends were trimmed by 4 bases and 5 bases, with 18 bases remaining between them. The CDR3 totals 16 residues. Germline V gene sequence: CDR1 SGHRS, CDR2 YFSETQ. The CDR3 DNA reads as TGCGCCAGCAGCGAACAGGGAATTGGATCGACCGGGGAGCTGTTTTTT. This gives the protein CASSEQGIGSTGELFF.